These 29 T cell receptor beta chains originate from one sample sequenced in a study of T cell responses to AZD1222 COVID-19 vaccine. Sequenced by immunoSEQ multiplex PCR; TCRdb stores in-frame clones only, minus some. The data contain 150,000 to 200,000 clones, about 93% of them singletons. This sample comprised peripheral blood, obtained on day 0 of AZD1222 vaccination. All receptors derive from an adult in good health.

The gene calls are TRBV11-2 and TRBJ2-1, with D hard to call. The ends were cut back, 2 bases at V and 2 bases at J, with 7 bases in the middle. Per the germline V gene, CDR1 is SGHAT and CDR2 is FQNNGV. CDR3 length: 14 residues. The CDR3 DNA follows: TGTGCCAGCAGCTTACTTACAGCCTACAATGAGCAGTTCTTC. Translating it yields CASSLLTAYNEQFF.

CDR3 region: CSVETGTLSQYF. The CDR3 nucleotides read TGCAGCGTTGAGACAGGGACTCTGTCCCAGTACTTC. This rearrangement joins TRBV29-1 to TRBJ2-5, with a weak D call TRBD1 (7 bases). This CDR3 spans 12 amino acids. Germline V gene lookup returns CDR1 SQVTM and CDR2 ANQGSEA. The V gene lost 3 bases and the J gene lost 9 bases, with 14 bases spanning the gap.

The chain carries TRBV2 and TRBJ1-2, with D perhaps TRBD1 (5 bases). V lost 10 bases and J lost 8, with 14 bases in between. The CDR3 is made up of 11 amino acids. The germline gives CDR1 SNHLY, CDR2 FYNNEI. CDR3 nucleotide sequence: TGTGCCACCTCCGAGGGGTTGGGCTACACCTTC. Translated, it gives CATSEGLGYTF.

The V and J genes are TRBV11-1 and TRBJ1-2; D gene uncertain. Germline CDR1 reads SGHAT; CDR2 reads FQDESV (reference sequence). V gave up 4 bases and J gave up 1 base, with 7 bases separating them. The CDR3 runs 13 residues. The CDR3 nucleotides read TGTGCCAGCAGCTATGGTTTTAACTATGGCTACACCTTC. The encoded protein is CASSYGFNYGYTF.

This clone appeared once. V usage is TRBV10-3 and J usage is TRBJ2-7; 8 nucleotides agree with TRBD2. V was clipped by 10 bases and J by 5 bases; unmatched bases: 7. Germline loops: CDR1 ENHRY, CDR2 SYGVKD. This CDR3 has 12 amino acids. The CDR3 is CATRGAGDEQYF. In nucleotides, the CDR3 is TGTGCCACTCGCGGAGCGGGAGACGAGCAGTACTTC.

The chain recombines TRBV12-3 or TRBV12-4 with TRBJ1-2, with D hard to call. This CDR3 spans 13 amino acids. Trimming removed 6 bases from V and 11 bases from J, with 19 bases in between. The CDR3 DNA reads TGTGCCAGCAGCCGGGCGGGATCCCGAGGGTACACCTTC. Its protein product is CASSRAGSRGYTF.

The chain carries TRBV5-1 and TRBJ1-1; maybe TRBD1 (5 bases). The CDR3 is made up of 17 amino acids. V was pared by 0 bases and J by 0 bases, with 15 bases between. Germline CDR1 reads SGHRS; CDR2 reads YFSETQ. The CDR3 nucleotides are TGCGCCAGCAGCTTGGAAGGGGCCACCGCCCTGAACACTGAAGCTTTCTTT. Translated, it gives CASSLEGATALNTEAFF.

The rearrangement joins TRBV28 to TRBJ1-6; 10 nucleotides align to TRBD1. V lost 3 bases and J lost 8; bases outside the gene matches: 1. Germline V gene data show CDR1 as MDHEN and CDR2 as SYDVKM. The CDR3 consists of 14 residues. The CDR3 reads CASSFGTGDSPLHF. CDR3 in DNA: TGTGCCAGCAGTTTCGGGACAGGGGATTCACCCCTCCACTTT. Supplemented by reference TRBV28 and TRBJ1-6, the full variable domain reads DVKVTQSSRYLVKRTGEKVFLECVQDMDHENMFWYRQDPGLGLRLIYFSYDVKMKEKGDIPEGYSVSREKKERFSLILESASTNQTSMYLCASSFGTGDSPLHFGNGTRLTVT.

The rearrangement joins TRBV7-3 to TRBJ1-1; D is possibly TRBD1 (6 bases). This CDR3 is built from 15 residues. CDR1 is SGHTA and CDR2 is FQGTGA in the germline V gene. V was pared by 2 bases and J by 0 bases, with 10 bases between. The CDR3 region is CASSLLGGLNTEAFF. The CDR3 DNA is TGTGCCAGCAGCTTACTAGGGGGGCTGAACACTGAAGCTTTCTTT.

The genes are TRBV2 and TRBJ1-1; 10 bases agree with TRBD1. Germline CDR1 SNHLY, CDR2 FYNNEI. This CDR3 has 15 residues. The trim removed 3 bases at V and 7 bases at J, leaving 8 bases unmatched. The CDR3 reads CASSDAGQGILEAFF. In DNA form, the CDR3 reads TGTGCCAGCAGTGATGCGGGACAGGGGATCCTTGAAGCTTTCTTT.

The gene calls are TRBV11-2 and TRBJ1-2; D not certain. This CDR3 is 15 amino acids long. The germline V and J ends were trimmed by 1 base and 0 bases, with 9 bases remaining between them. Germline CDR1 SGHAT, CDR2 FQNNGV. The CDR3 DNA reads as TGTGCCAGCAGCTTAGGGAACAGAGCTAACTATGGCTACACCTTC. This translates into CASSLGNRANYGYTF.

The chain uses TRBV6-5 and TRBJ1-6, with unresolved D. Trimming cost V 4 bases and J 11 bases, with 15 bases left between them. The CDR3 is 14 residues long. Germline V lookup: CDR1 MNHEY, CDR2 SVGAGI. The CDR3 loop is CASSSLETLTPLHF. As DNA, the CDR3 is TGTGCCAGCAGTTCGTTGGAAACCTTGACACCCCTCCACTTT.

The J gene is TRBJ2-2, the V gene TRBV7-9; D perhaps matches TRBD2 (5 bases). V was clipped by 7 bases and J by 4 bases, with 19 bases between them. CDR1 and CDR2 from the germline V gene are SEHNR and FQNEAQ (reference sequence). The CDR3 covers 16 residues. CDR3 coding DNA: TGTGCCAGCATCCCTTATAGCGAGATCAGCACCGGGGAGCTGTTTTTT. It is translated as CASIPYSEISTGELFF.

The chain combines TRBV3-1 (or the pseudogene TRBV3-2) with TRBJ2-6; D perhaps matches TRBD1 (6 bases). CDR3 length: 16 residues. The germline V gene encodes CDR1 LGHDT and CDR2 YNNKEL (reference sequence). V lost 5 bases and J 0 bases, leaving 11 bases between the germline ends. CDR3 in DNA: TGTGCCAGCAGCGCGGACAGAATCTCTGGGGCCAACGTCCTGACTTTC. Residues: CASSADRISGANVLTF.

Only one count was recorded for this clone. The chain couples TRBV21-1 to TRBJ1-1; the DNA was not used to check the table's D call, TRBD1. TRBV21-1 is deemed a pseudogene. CDR3 length: 16 residues. The CDR3 DNA follows: TGTGCCAGCAGCGGAGCCGGGACAGGGAAAGGGTTGGGCGCTTTCTTT. It encodes CASSGAGTGKGLGAFF.

CDR3 nucleotides: TGCGCCAGCAGCCCGATCGACCGGGACTACTACACAGATACGCAGTATTTT. Its protein is CASSPIDRDYYTDTQYF. The chain uses TRBV5-1 and TRBJ2-3, with 7 bases matching TRBD2. The CDR3 is made up of 17 amino acids. Germline V lookup: CDR1 SGHRS, CDR2 YFSETQ. V trimming: 4 bases; J trimming: 2 bases; junction bases outside the gene matches: 13.

V usage is TRBV27 and J usage is TRBJ1-1; TRBD1 matches 9 bases. V lost 2 bases and J lost 5; bases outside the gene matches: 0. The CDR3 contains 13 residues. Looked up from germline, CDR1 is MNHEY and CDR2 is SMNVEV (reference sequence). Here the CDR3 reads CASSLGTGTEAFF. The CDR3 nucleotides are TGTGCCAGCAGTTTAGGGACAGGGACTGAAGCTTTCTTT.

The V call is TRBV5-1, the J call TRBJ1-2; 7 bases fit TRBD1. CDR3 size: 14 residues. In germline, CDR1 is SGHRS, CDR2 YFSETQ. The ends lost 4 bases at V and 3 bases at J; junction bases unmatched: 6. The CDR3 DNA reads TGCGCCAGCAGCATAGACAGGGTATACTATGGCTACACCTTC. Its translation is CASSIDRVYYGYTF.

The chain uses TRBV6-2 or TRBV6-3 and TRBJ2-2, with TRBD2 identical over 9 bases. V dropped 0 bases and J dropped 8; count of bases not matched to a gene: 7. The CDR3 is 16 residues long. CDR1 is MNHEY and CDR2 is SVGEGT in the germline V gene. The CDR3: CASSYSRLAGRGELFF. The CDR3, as DNA: TGTGCCAGCAGTTACTCGCGGCTAGCGGGAAGGGGGGAGCTGTTTTTT.

The J gene is TRBJ1-1, the V gene TRBV2; no clear D gene. Trimming cost V 2 bases and J 7 bases, with 11 bases left between them. This CDR3 region has 13 residues. CDR1 and CDR2 (germline): SNHLY, FYNNEI. The CDR3 loop reads CASSETSPGEAFF. The CDR3 nucleotides read TGTGCCAGCAGTGAAACATCCCCCGGTGAAGCTTTCTTT.

The CDR3: CASLDRVYTGELFF. The CDR3 coding sequence is TGTGCCTCCCTAGACAGGGTGTACACCGGGGAGCTGTTTTTT. V gene TRBV2 combines with J gene TRBJ2-2, with 7 bases lining up with TRBD1. V gave up 11 bases and J gave up 3 bases; unmatched junction bases: 9. CDR1 is SNHLY, CDR2 FYNNEI, per germline. The CDR3 covers 14 residues.

This clone has just a few counts. The gene calls are TRBV9 and TRBJ1-1; D remains ambiguous. The CDR3 is 11 amino acids. CDR1 is SGDLS, CDR2 YYNGEE, per germline. The V end was cut by 5 bases, the J end by 10 bases, with 12 bases between. The chain's CDR3 is CASSPFEGAFF. CDR3 DNA: TGTGCCAGCAGTCCCTTTGAGGGAGCTTTCTTT.

CDR3: CASSNRGGETQYF. The CDR3 DNA is TGCGCCAGCAGCAACAGGGGCGGAGAGACCCAGTACTTC. The rearrangement joins TRBV5-1 to TRBJ2-5; 7 bases fit TRBD1. The germline CDR1 and CDR2 sequences are SGHRS and YFSETQ. V lost 4 bases, J lost 4 bases, and 4 bases stayed unmatched. The length of the CDR3 is 13 residues. The whole variable domain, remainder taken from reference TRBV5-1 and TRBJ2-5, is KAGVTQTPRYLIKTRGQQVTLSCSPISGHRSVSWYQQTPGQGLQFLFEYFSETQRNKGNFPGRFSGRQFSNSRSEMNVSTLELGDSALYLCASSNRGGETQYFGPGTRLLVL.

The chain has TRBV2 and TRBJ1-1; unclear D gene. Germline values: CDR1 SNHLY, CDR2 FYNNEI. The CDR3 extends over 11 amino acids. V lost 8 bases and J lost 8, with 12 bases in between. The CDR3 protein is CASRTVLEAFF. CDR3 in DNA: TGTGCCAGCCGAACCGTTCTCGAAGCTTTCTTT.

This clone was recorded once. The V call is TRBV6-5, the J call TRBJ2-7; 15 bases line up with TRBD2. CDR1 is MNHEY and CDR2 is SVGAGI in the germline V gene. Trimming at V came to 2 bases and at J to 6 bases, leaving 2 bases not matched to a gene. The CDR3 is 15 residues long. CDR3 in DNA: TGTGCCAGCAGTTACGGGACTAGCGGGAGGCGCGAGCAGTACTTC. It translates to CASSYGTSGRREQYF.

This clone was seen a few times. V is TRBV7-8 and J is TRBJ2-7; 12 bases match TRBD2. The CDR3 has 15 residues. V lost 5 bases and J lost 12; bases outside the gene matches: 14. CDR1 and CDR2 (germline): SGHVS, FQNEAQ. The CDR3 reads CASSELAGGSRQGYF. As DNA, the CDR3 is TGTGCCAGCAGCGAACTAGCGGGAGGTTCCCGCCAGGGGTACTTC.

The rearrangement joins TRBV14 to TRBJ2-1, with a weak D call TRBD1 (6 bases). This CDR3 has 17 residues. Trimming left V 3 bases short and J 0 bases short, with 15 bases between. Germline values: CDR1 SGHDN, CDR2 FVKESK. The CDR3 loop is CASSHLPMDSSYNEQFF. Written as DNA, the CDR3 is TGTGCCAGCAGCCACCTACCCATGGACAGCTCCTACAATGAGCAGTTCTTC.

A single count supports this clone. The J gene is TRBJ1-1, the V gene TRBV6-6, with a possible D match to TRBD1 (6 bases). The V gene lost 5 bases and the J gene lost 7 bases, with 26 bases spanning the gap. This CDR3 region has 17 residues. Per the germline V gene, CDR1 is MNHNY and CDR2 is SVGAGI (reference sequence). The CDR3 protein is CASSPIRGFGGADEAFF. The CDR3 DNA reads TGTGCCAGCAGTCCTATCCGGGGGTTCGGGGGCGCGGATGAAGCTTTCTTT.

This clone was seen just once. V usage is TRBV14 and J usage is TRBJ1-3, with a tentative D call TRBD1 (5 bases). Germline V gives CDR1 SGHDN, CDR2 FVKESK. There are 18 residues in the CDR3. The ends were cut back, 0 bases at V and 4 bases at J, with 19 bases in the middle. This chain's CDR3 is CASSQEGFRVRSGNTIYF. CDR3 sequence (DNA): TGTGCCAGCAGCCAAGAAGGGTTCAGGGTACGAAGCGGAAACACCATATATTTT.